Listed here are 22 T cell receptor beta chains from one sample, sequenced in a study of cytomegalovirus exposure and HLA in healthy donors. Here immunoSEQ multiplex PCR was the method, and the copy in TCRdb shows in-frame clones only, minus some. This table holds about 190,000 clones, approximately 83% found once. The sample taken for sequencing was PBMCs. The receptor set was obtained from a woman aged 18-35 years in good health and CMV-seropositive.

The chain has TRBV6-5 and TRBJ1-1; no firm D call. Germline CDR1 MNHEY, CDR2 SVGAGI. This CDR3 is built from 14 residues. Trimming stripped 0 bases from V and 0 bases from J, with 5 bases between. CDR3 amino acids: CASSYSTVNTEAFF. The DNA of the CDR3 is TGTGCCAGCAGTTACTCGACTGTGAACACTGAAGCTTTCTTT.

The chain is built from TRBV6-1 and TRBJ1-2; D remains unclear. Germline CDR1 is MNHNS and CDR2 is SASEGT. V lost 2 bases and J lost 4, with 14 bases in between. The CDR3 sequence is 15 residues long. The CDR3, as DNA: TGTGCCAGCAGTGAATCAATAGCCTACACCTATGGCTACACCTTC. This encodes CASSESIAYTYGYTF.

This clone came up once. Since a much larger clone is just one base distant, this may be a read error. The chain joins TRBV14 to TRBJ1-1; a possible D gene is TRBD1 (6 bases). CDR1 is SGHDN, CDR2 FVKESK, per germline. This CDR3 contains 13 residues. Trimming cost V 5 bases and J 1 base, with 8 bases left between them. The CDR3 protein is CASSETGNTEAFF. CDR3 in DNA: TGTGCCAGCAGCGAGACAGGGAACACTGAAGCTTTCTTT.

The J gene is TRBJ1-1, the V gene TRBV5-1, with 7 bases that match TRBD1. V shed 1 base, J shed 4 bases, and the junction held 13 bases outside the gene matches. Per germline, CDR1 SGHRS and CDR2 YFSETQ. This CDR3 comprises 17 residues. The CDR3 sequence is CASSLIGGRQGGTEAFF. In DNA, the CDR3 is TGCGCCAGCAGCTTGATAGGAGGAAGACAGGGAGGCACTGAAGCTTTCTTT.

The V call is TRBV10-3, the J call TRBJ1-6; 9 bases agree with TRBD1. CDR3 size: 17 residues. Germline lookup yields CDR1 ENHRY and CDR2 SYGVKD. V lost 6 bases to trimming and J lost 0 bases; unmatched junction nucleotides: 6. This chain's CDR3 is CAIRGTGPSSYNSPLHF. For the CDR3, the DNA is TGTGCCATCAGGGGGACAGGGCCCAGCTCCTATAATTCACCCCTCCACTTT.

This sequence joins TRBV9 and TRBJ2-5; TRBD2 might be the D (6 bases). Germline lookup yields CDR1 SGDLS and CDR2 YYNGEE. V was shortened by 0 bases and J by 5 bases, with 14 bases between the two germline ends. This CDR3 spans 15 amino acids. The CDR3 here is CASSVAEGSGETQYF. The CDR3 nucleotides are TGTGCCAGCAGCGTAGCCGAGGGGAGCGGGGAGACCCAGTACTTC. The whole variable domain, filled in from reference TRBV9 and TRBJ2-5, reads DSGVTQTPKHLITATGQRVTLRCSPRSGDLSVYWYQQSLDQGLQFLIQYYNGEERAKGNILERFSAQQFPDLHSELNLSSLELGDSALYFCASSVAEGSGETQYFGPGTRLLVL.

The table lists this clone with a few counts. J is TRBJ1-4 and V is TRBV11-3; TRBD1 matches at 7 bases. CDR3 length: 13 residues. Germline CDR1 is SGHNT and CDR2 is YENEEA. The V gene end was trimmed by 4 bases and the J gene end by 11 bases; junction bases not matched to a gene: 7. CDR3 protein: CASSSKTGQKLFF. CDR3 nucleotide sequence: TGTGCCAGCAGCTCCAAGACAGGGCAGAAACTGTTTTTT.

This chain uses TRBV13 with TRBJ1-1; 9 bases fit TRBD1. Per germline, CDR1 PRHDT and CDR2 FYEKMQ (reference sequence). V lost 2 bases to trimming and J lost 12 bases; unmatched junction nucleotides: 13. CDR3 length equals 15 residues. CDR3 nucleotides: TGTGCCAGCAGCTTACAACAGGGGGCGTCCAGGAGGACTTTCTTT. It yields the protein CASSLQQGASRRTFF.

V gene TRBV7-2 combines with J gene TRBJ2-4; D might be TRBD1 (6 bases). Trimming shortened V by 5 bases and J by 8 bases, and 10 bases separated the two germline ends. Germline CDR1 SGHTA, CDR2 FQGNSA. The CDR3 is 12 residues long. This CDR3 reads CASSPGHHIQYF. The CDR3 DNA reads as TGTGCCAGCAGCCCGGGACATCACATTCAGTACTTC.

The V call is TRBV12-5, the J call TRBJ1-4; TRBD1 is a possible D gene (5 bases). This CDR3 spans 17 amino acids. V was cut by 6 bases and J by 0 bases, with 17 bases left in between. Germline CDR1 LGHNT, CDR2 FRNRAP. The CDR3 nucleotides are TGTGCTAGTGGCCCGAACGGGGGACCTGCAACTAATGAAAAACTGTTTTTT. It encodes CASGPNGGPATNEKLFF.

The J gene is TRBJ2-1, the V gene TRBV2, with 10 bases lining up with TRBD2. Looked up from germline, CDR1 is SNHLY and CDR2 is FYNNEI. V was clipped by 8 bases and J by 7 bases; unmatched bases: 17. This CDR3 contains 17 residues. The CDR3: CASAVGSSGGALNEQFF. CDR3 nucleotide sequence: TGTGCCAGCGCAGTGGGCTCGAGCGGGGGGGCCCTGAATGAGCAGTTCTTC.

The chain links TRBV27 to TRBJ1-2; D is possibly TRBD1 (5 bases). Trimming stripped 2 bases from V and 3 bases from J, with 13 bases between. Germline V gene lookup returns CDR1 MNHEY and CDR2 SMNVEV (reference sequence). The CDR3 contains 15 residues. CDR3 amino acids: CASSLVADSYYGYTF. The CDR3 coding sequence is TGTGCCAGCAGTTTAGTGGCCGACAGCTACTATGGCTACACCTTC.

This sequence joins TRBV20-1 and TRBJ1-2; TRBD1 might be the D (6 bases). Germline V gene sequence: CDR1 DFQATT, CDR2 SNEGSKA (reference sequence). This CDR3 is 10 amino acids long. Here the CDR3 reads CRIGQGGYTF. The CDR3 bases are TGCAGAATCGGGCAGGGGGGCTACACCTTC.

The gene calls are TRBV2 and TRBJ1-3, with D hard to call. The CDR3 is 12 residues long. V was pared by 4 bases and J by 4 bases, with 5 bases between. Germline V gene sequence: CDR1 SNHLY, CDR2 FYNNEI. The CDR3 region is CASSAQGNTIYF. Written as DNA, the CDR3 is TGTGCCAGCAGTGCCCAGGGAAACACCATATATTTT.

J is TRBJ1-2 and V is TRBV6-4, with 9 positions matching TRBD1. Germline CDR1 reads MRHNA; CDR2 reads SNTAGT. The CDR3 totals 14 residues. Losses at the gene ends were 3 bases for V and 8 bases for J; bases not matched to a gene: 7. CDR3 sequence reads: CASSEGQGTFGYTF. The CDR3 DNA sequence: TGTGCCAGCAGTGAAGGACAGGGGACGTTCGGCTACACCTTC.

V and J are TRBV7-9 and TRBJ1-1; TRBD1 aligns across 7 bases. The CDR3 covers 14 residues. Germline loops: CDR1 SEHNR, CDR2 FQNEAQ (reference sequence). After removal of 6 bases from V and 1 base from J, the junction contained 5 bases not matched to a gene. The CDR3 DNA reads as TGTGCCAGCAGGGGGGGACAGACGAACACTGAAGCTTTCTTT. Amino acid sequence: CASRGGQTNTEAFF.

The chain combines TRBV21-1 with TRBJ2-1; the table's TRBD2 call for D was not verified on the DNA. TRBV21-1 is designated a pseudogene. This CDR3 contains 17 residues. CDR3 residues: CATLRFTSGGHNNEQFF. CDR3 in DNA: TGTGCCACCTTGAGGTTTACAAGCGGGGGCCATAACAATGAGCAGTTCTTC.

The J gene is TRBJ2-7, the V gene TRBV6-1, with 9 nucleotides matching TRBD1. V shed 3 bases, J shed 7 bases, and the junction held 10 bases outside the gene matches. Germline CDR1 MNHNS, CDR2 SASEGT. There are 15 residues in the CDR3. The DNA of the CDR3 is TGTGCCAGCAGTGAGGGGACAGGGAGGACCGTGGAGCAGTACTTC. Its translation: CASSEGTGRTVEQYF.

DNA of the CDR3: TGTGCCAGCTCACCCGAGCTGCAAGACAGGGTGGCCCCCCTCTATGGCTACACCTTC. Protein product: CASSPELQDRVAPLYGYTF. The J gene is TRBJ1-2, the V gene TRBV18, with 7 bases aligning to TRBD1. Germline V gene lookup returns CDR1 KGHSH and CDR2 LQKENI. Trimming removed 3 bases from V and 4 bases from J; junction bases left unmatched: 20. The CDR3 sequence is 19 residues long.

This clone showed up just once. V and J are TRBV6-1 and TRBJ2-3; perhaps TRBD2 as D (7 bases). Germline V gene data show CDR1 as MNHNS and CDR2 as SASEGT. This CDR3 region has 15 residues. V was cut by 4 bases and J by 2 bases, with 13 bases left in between. CDR3 amino acids: CASSAKGGTTDTQYF. The CDR3 DNA reads TGTGCCAGCAGTGCCAAGGGGGGGACCACAGATACGCAGTATTTT.

V is TRBV7-3 and J is TRBJ1-1, with 9 bases that match TRBD1. J lost 1 base, V lost 6 bases, and 6 bases had no gene match. Per germline, CDR1 SGHTA and CDR2 FQGTGA. This CDR3 comprises 15 residues. Here the CDR3 reads CASRSTGGANTEAFF. Written as DNA, the CDR3 is TGTGCCAGCAGATCTACAGGGGGCGCGAACACTGAAGCTTTCTTT. The full variable domain, its missing parts supplied by reference TRBV7-3 and TRBJ1-1, is GAGVSQTPSNKVTEKGKYVELRCDPISGHTALYWYRQSLGQGPEFLIYFQGTGAADDSGLPNDRFFAVRPEGSVSTLKIQRTERGDSAVYLCASRSTGGANTEAFFGQGTRLTVV.

CDR3 in amino acids: CASSDIFAGGEETQYF. The CDR3 nucleotides are TGTGCCAGCAGTGATATATTTGCGGGGGGGGAGGAGACCCAGTACTTC. V usage is TRBV25-1 and J usage is TRBJ2-5, with TRBD2 matching over 9 bases. The CDR3 consists of 16 residues. Germline V gene data show CDR1 as MGHDK and CDR2 as SYGVNS. The trim removed 3 bases at V and 5 bases at J, leaving 10 bases unmatched.